The sequence of this T cell receptor beta chain was determined in a study of neurological immune-mediated disorders. Study observations and caveats: Multiple sclerosis patients had less TCR clonal expansion than even healthy controls, unlike HTLV-1-associated myelopathy. Expanded clones shared no identical CDR3 amino acid sequences across subjects, which suggested private TCR-beta repertoires in all groups.

The method for making cDNA was 5'RACE, and it used 10-nucleotide random UMIs. MiXCR, applied by TCRdb to the 5' RACE reads, yields one record per CDR3 protein. The sample holds 40,000 to 60,000 distinct CDR3 sequences, less than 15% seen once. The sample's time point: longitudinal time-point 2. Preparation of the unsorted libraries drew on 2 million PBMCs stored at -80 C. This clonotype has at least ten counts. What it recognizes is unknown. The ends lost 6 bases at V and 3 bases at J; junction bases unmatched: 9. The CDR3 covers 14 residues. CDR1 is SQVTM, CDR2 ANQGSEA, per germline. What was sequenced was PBMCs. The sequence derives from a male donor with HTLV-1-associated myelopathy (HAM/TSP). The rearrangement links TRBV29-1 to TRBJ1-1; TRBD1 matches 8 bases. CDR3: CSVQPRGRDTEAFF. CDR3 in DNA: TGCAGCGTCCAGCCCAGGGGGCGGGACACTGAAGCTTTCTTT. Drawing the rest from reference TRBV29-1 and TRBJ1-1, the complete variable domain is SAVISQKPSRDICQRGTSLTIQCQVDSQVTMMFWYRQQPGQSLTLIATANQGSEATYESGFVIDKFPISRPNLTFSTLTVSNMSPEDSSIYLCSVQPRGRDTEAFFGQGTRLTVV.